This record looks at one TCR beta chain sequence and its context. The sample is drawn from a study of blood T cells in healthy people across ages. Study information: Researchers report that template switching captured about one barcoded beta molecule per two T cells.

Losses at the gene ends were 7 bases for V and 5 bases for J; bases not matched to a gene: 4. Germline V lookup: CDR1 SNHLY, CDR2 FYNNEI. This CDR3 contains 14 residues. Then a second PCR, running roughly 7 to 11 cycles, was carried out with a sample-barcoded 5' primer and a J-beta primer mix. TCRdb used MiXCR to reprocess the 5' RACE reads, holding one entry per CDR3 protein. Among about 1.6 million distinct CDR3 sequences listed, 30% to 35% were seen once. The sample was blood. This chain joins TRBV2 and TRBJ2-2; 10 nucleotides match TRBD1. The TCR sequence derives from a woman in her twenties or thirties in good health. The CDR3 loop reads CASKTGGYTGELFF. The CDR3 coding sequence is TGTGCCAGCAAGACAGGGGGCTATACCGGGGAGCTGTTTTTT.